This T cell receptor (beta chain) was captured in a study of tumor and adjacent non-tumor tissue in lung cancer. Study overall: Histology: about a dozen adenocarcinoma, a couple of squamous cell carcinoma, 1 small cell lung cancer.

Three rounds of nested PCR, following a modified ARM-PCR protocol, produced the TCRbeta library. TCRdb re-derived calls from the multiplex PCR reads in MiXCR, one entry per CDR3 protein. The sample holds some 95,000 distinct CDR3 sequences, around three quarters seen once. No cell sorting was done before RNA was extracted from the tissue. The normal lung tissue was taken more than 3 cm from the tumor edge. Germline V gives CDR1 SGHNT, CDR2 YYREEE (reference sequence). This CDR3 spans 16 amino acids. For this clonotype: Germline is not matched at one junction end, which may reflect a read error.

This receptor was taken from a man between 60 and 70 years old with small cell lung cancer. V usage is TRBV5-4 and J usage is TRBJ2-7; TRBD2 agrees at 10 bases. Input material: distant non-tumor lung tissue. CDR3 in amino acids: CASCLGASGGFYEQYF. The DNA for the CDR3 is TGTGCCAGCTGCTTGGGAGCTAGCGGGGGATTCTACGAGCAGTATTTC. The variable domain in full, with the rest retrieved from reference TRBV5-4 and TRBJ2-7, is ETGVTQSPTHLIKTRGQQVTLRCSSQSGHNTVSWYQQALGQGPQFIFQYYREEENGRGNFPPRFSGLQFPNYSSELNVNALELDDSALYLCASCLGASGGFYEQYFGPGTRLTVT.